This is a list of T cell receptor beta chains from one sample in a study of identical twins. TCRdb re-derived calls from the 5' RACE reads in MiXCR, one entry per CDR3 protein. The sample holds 1.5 million or so distinct CDR3 sequences, around a third seen once. The sample consisted of cord blood. The receptor source for this set is a newborn girl in good health. CDR3s include the opening cysteine and the closing phenylalanine or tryptophan. A D gene is named only where the DNA matches it firmly. Clone size is shown for a subset of rows, as once, few, many or a class of expanded clone.

v_call	d_call	j_call	clone_size	cdr3_nt	cdr3_aa
TRBV25-1	.	TRBJ2-1	.	TGTGCCAGCAGTAGGGGATTTGGCGATGAGCAGTTCTTC	CASSRGFGDEQFF
TRBV20-1	.	TRBJ2-3	.	TGCAGTGCTAGAAAAGCGGCTAGCACAGATACGCAGTATTTT	CSARKAASTDTQYF
TRBV4-1	.	TRBJ2-3	.	TGCGCCAGCAGACCGATAGATGTCGGCACAGATACGCAGTATTTT	CASRPIDVGTDTQYF
TRBV5-1	.	TRBJ1-1	few	TGCGCCAGCAGCTTGGAGGGCACGAGGGACACTGAAGCTTTCTTT	CASSLEGTRDTEAFF
TRBV9	TRBD1	TRBJ1-2	few	TGTGCCAGCCATGGACAGGGGCTCTATGGCTACACCTTC	CASHGQGLYGYTF
TRBV24-1	.	TRBJ2-5	few	TGTGCCACCAGTGATTTGAAGGGGCGCCAAGAGACCCAGTACTTC	CATSDLKGRQETQYF
TRBV3-1	.	TRBJ2-5	.	TGTGCCAGCAGCCAAGGGCGGGACGTCTACAATGAGCAGTACTTC	CASSQGRDVYNEQYF
TRBV12-3/TRBV12-4	TRBD2	TRBJ2-5	.	TGTGCCAGCAGCCCCCCGCGAGCGGGAGGGGAGACCCAGTACTTC	CASSPPRAGGETQYF
TRBV12-3/TRBV12-4	.	TRBJ2-7	many	TGTGCCAGCAGTTTAGGCCCCGTACAGTACTTC	CASSLGPVQYF
TRBV20-1	.	TRBJ1-5	few	TGCAGTGCTAGAGAGGGAGGCGTCGGCAATCAGCCCCAGCATTTT	CSAREGGVGNQPQHF
TRBV5-4	TRBD2	TRBJ2-3	few	TGTGCCAGCAGCTTGGGGAGCGGGGTTGCTGATACGCAGTATTTT	CASSLGSGVADTQYF
TRBV24-1	TRBD1	TRBJ2-5	.	TGTGCCACCAGTGATCCAGGGGGCGGAAGCGATGAGCAGTACTTC	CATSDPGGGSDEQYF
TRBV4-2	TRBD1	TRBJ2-2	.	TGTGCCAGCAGCCAACAGGGGGTGAACACCGGGGAGCTGTTTTTT	CASSQQGVNTGELFF
TRBV19	.	TRBJ1-1	.	TGTGCCAGTAGTTGGGCATTCAGGAGGATGAACACTGAAGCTTTCTTT	CASSWAFRRMNTEAFF
TRBV29-1	.	TRBJ2-7	few	TGCAGCGTTGAAGATCGTGAGTCTAGGCAGTACTTC	CSVEDRESRQYF
TRBV7-8	.	TRBJ2-3	.	TGTGCCAGCAGCACCGGACAGTTCGGAGATACGCAGTATTTT	CASSTGQFGDTQYF
TRBV12-3/TRBV12-4	TRBD2	TRBJ2-7	.	TGTGCCAGCAGTCGACGCTCACTAGCGGGAGTGCCCTACAATGAGCAGTACTTC	CASSRRSLAGVPYNEQYF
TRBV20-1	.	TRBJ2-5	.	TGCAGTGCTAGAGATAGGGTGGGGGAACAGACCCAGTACTTC	CSARDRVGEQTQYF
TRBV7-2	TRBD2	TRBJ2-7	few	TGTGCCAGCAGCTTAAGTTACGGACTAGCGCCAGGCTCCTACAATGAGCAGTACTTC	CASSLSYGLAPGSYNEQYF
TRBV9	.	TRBJ2-4	few	TGTGCCAGCAGCGTAGAATCAGGGAACATTCAGTACTTC	CASSVESGNIQYF
TRBV7-9	TRBD1	TRBJ2-7	few	TGTGCCAGCAGCACAGGGACAGGAAAGTACTTC	CASSTGTGKYF
TRBV3-1	.	TRBJ2-1	few	TGTGCCAGCAGCCAGTTCATCCATGAGCAGTTCTTC	CASSQFIHEQFF
TRBV27	TRBD1	TRBJ1-6	.	TGTGCCAGCAGTTTAAGGACAGGGGAGGTTTCACCCCTCCACTTT	CASSLRTGEVSPLHF
TRBV20-1	.	TRBJ1-6	few	TGCAGTGCTCAACCGAGGGGGAATTCACCCCTCCACTTT	CSAQPRGNSPLHF
TRBV20-1	.	TRBJ2-3	.	TGCAGTGCTAGCGGTTGGATTACTAGCACAGATACGCAGTATTTT	CSASGWITSTDTQYF
TRBV6-5	.	TRBJ1-2	.	TGTGCCAGCAGCTACGACAGTCGATATGGCTACACCTTC	CASSYDSRYGYTF
TRBV4-1	.	TRBJ2-5	many	TGCGCCAGCAGCCAATATGCCAGGGGACAAGAGACCCAGTACTTC	CASSQYARGQETQYF
TRBV7-2	.	TRBJ2-6	.	TGTGCCAGCAGACGCGACAGGACCTCTGGGGCCAACGTCCTGACTTTC	CASRRDRTSGANVLTF
TRBV3-1	.	TRBJ2-7	few	TGTGCCAGCAGCCAAGACGGCATTACCTACGAGCAGTACTTC	CASSQDGITYEQYF
TRBV5-1	TRBD1	TRBJ2-3	.	TGCGCCAGCAGCCAGAGAGGACAGGGGTTTTTCACAGATACGCAGTATTTT	CASSQRGQGFFTDTQYF
TRBV6-5	TRBD2	TRBJ2-1	.	TGTGCCAGCAGACCCCAACCTCTGGCGGGAGGAAATGAGCAGTTCTTC	CASRPQPLAGGNEQFF
TRBV20-1	.	TRBJ2-1	few	TGCAGTGCTAGAGATCGGGTGCTAGGATCCTACAATGAGCAGTTCTTC	CSARDRVLGSYNEQFF
TRBV5-4	TRBD1	TRBJ2-7	.	TGTGCCAGCAGCCGCCGACAGGGAGCCTACGAGCAGTACTTC	CASSRRQGAYEQYF
TRBV19	.	TRBJ1-2	.	TGTGCCAGTAGTTTCCGGGACATCTATGGCTACACCTTC	CASSFRDIYGYTF
TRBV6-1	TRBD2	TRBJ2-1	.	TGTGCCAGCAGTGAAGCGGGGACTAGCGGTCCCTACAATGAGCAGTTCTTC	CASSEAGTSGPYNEQFF
TRBV20-1	.	TRBJ2-7	.	TGCAGTGCTAGCGGGGTGGGGTACGAGCAGTACTTC	CSASGVGYEQYF
TRBV25-1	TRBD2	TRBJ2-3	.	TGTGCCAGCAGTGGCCAGAGACTAGCGGGAGACGGGGATACGCAGTATTTT	CASSGQRLAGDGDTQYF
TRBV9	.	TRBJ1-6	.	TGTGCCAGCAACCGGGACGGCTATAATTCACCCCTCCACTTT	CASNRDGYNSPLHF
TRBV6-5	.	TRBJ1-2	many	TGTGCCAGCAGTTACTCGACGGGGGCGGGCTACACCTTC	CASSYSTGAGYTF
TRBV27	.	TRBJ2-3	once	TGTGCCAGCAGCTCAGTACTGACTCGCCGCGAGAATACGCAGTATTTT	CASSSVLTRRENTQYF
TRBV7-2	.	TRBJ1-5	.	TGTGCCAGCAGCATCCTCCGGGGCCAGCCCCAGCATTTT	CASSILRGQPQHF
TRBV29-1	.	TRBJ1-1	.	TGCAGCGTTGAAGGGACTTCCCCTGAAGCTTTCTTT	CSVEGTSPEAFF
TRBV29-1	TRBD1	TRBJ2-4	.	TGCAGCGTTGAACCAGGGGGTAGAAACATTCAGTACTTC	CSVEPGGRNIQYF
TRBV5-6	TRBD1	TRBJ1-2	few	TGTGCCAGCAGGTCACCACGACAGGGAGAGGACTATGGCTACACCTTC	CASRSPRQGEDYGYTF
TRBV12-3/TRBV12-4	.	TRBJ1-4	.	TGTGCCAGCAGTTTATTTAGGTTTAATGAAAAACTGTTTTTT	CASSLFRFNEKLFF
TRBV5-1	TRBD2	TRBJ2-7	few	TGCGCCAGCAGCAGCTCGGTCCCAATGAAAGCGGGAGGCGCCTACGAGCAGTACTTC	CASSSSVPMKAGGAYEQYF
TRBV5-1	TRBD1	TRBJ2-3	.	TGCGCCAGCAGGAGGGGGCGCGATACGCAGTATTTT	CASRRGRDTQYF
TRBV29-1	TRBD2	TRBJ2-3	.	TGCAGCGTTGAAGATAGCGGGGGGCCAAGAGATACGCAGTATTTT	CSVEDSGGPRDTQYF
TRBV19	TRBD1	TRBJ2-1	few	TGTGCCAGTAGTATGGGGACAGTAGCCTACAATGAGCAGTTCTTC	CASSMGTVAYNEQFF
TRBV11-2	.	TRBJ1-4	.	TGTGCCAGCAGCGAAGTGGGGGGGGGAGATGAAAAACTGTTTTTT	CASSEVGGGDEKLFF
TRBV6-5	.	TRBJ1-2	few	TGTGCCAGCACAGGTCGAGCTAACTATGGCTACACCTTC	CASTGRANYGYTF
TRBV20-1	.	TRBJ2-7	.	TGCAGTGCTCGCCTGCGAAAAATTGAGTACTTC	CSARLRKIEYF
TRBV7-2	.	TRBJ2-5	.	TGTGCCAGCAGCGACGGGTTGGTCAGGGGTCAAGAGACCCAGTACTTC	CASSDGLVRGQETQYF
TRBV4-2	TRBD1	TRBJ1-4	many	TGTGCCAGCAGTCAGGGGGCAACTAATGAAAAACTGTTTTTT	CASSQGATNEKLFF
TRBV7-6	.	TRBJ2-5	.	TGTGCCAGCAGCTCATTGACTAGACTGCGGGAGACCCAGTACTTC	CASSSLTRLRETQYF
TRBV12-3/TRBV12-4	.	TRBJ1-3	.	TGTGCCAGCAGCAGGTGGGGCAGGGCATCCTCTGGAAACACCATATATTTT	CASSRWGRASSGNTIYF
TRBV2	TRBD2	TRBJ2-1	few	TGTGCCAGCACCAAGATCCAGCGGGGACGCTACAATGAGCAGTTCTTC	CASTKIQRGRYNEQFF
TRBV19	.	TRBJ1-6	.	TGTGCCAGTAGTAGAGGGGTTGAATCACCCCTCCACTTT	CASSRGVESPLHF